This entry concerns a single TCR beta chain. Its antigen is currently not known. There are no base qualities to consult, and no much larger clone falls within one base. The data were obtained in a study of vaccination effects on CD4 cells after COVID-19 (dated by TCRdb to between 2020 and 2023). Background for the entire study: Participants received two doses of either the BNT162b2 or the mRNA-1273 mRNA SARS-CoV-2 vaccine. SARS-CoV-2 spike-specific CD4+ TCR repertoires were compared before and after mRNA vaccination in COVID-19 convalescent patients and in infection-naive vaccine recipients. The full study included fewer than eleven COVID-19 convalescent patients and a handful of SARS-CoV-2-naive healthy vaccine recipients. In the study, cultures from other donors were sequenced using the Oncomine TCR Beta short-read assay on an Illumina iSeq 100.

Library method: the immunoSEQ multiplex PCR assay. TCR beta CDR3 sequencing was performed on DNA from the cultured, isolated CD4+ T cells. The original pipeline was this. The analysis removed non-productive TCR sequences, trimmed reads to the CDR3 region, and retained only CDR3s that were 7 or more amino acids long. Antigen-specific clonotypes were identified with the MANAFEST web app by comparing expansion in peptide wells against reference cultures. Positive clones required FDR<0.05 expansion versus reference and all other wells, odds ratio above 5, and frequency above 0.1% in two replicate wells. Cross-reactive clonotypes were defined as significantly expanded in SARS-CoV-2 spike wells and in at least one common cold coronavirus spike condition. CDR3 similarity was assessed by Levenshtein distance with the stringdist R package, and unrooted trees were built with ape in R 3.6.1. TCRdb provides this immuneACCESS table in a form limited to in-frame rearrangements. Some clones are lacking; in checked studies, under half of them reflect an unresolved V gene, and why the rest are absent is not known. Clone size and V and J calls were adopted from that table, with D and trimming inferred from the DNA. This sample holds about 73,000 clones; 65% to 80% were observed only once. The ten largest clonotypes hold under 3% of the sample.

Overall results and qualifications from the work: In healthy vaccine recipients, vaccine-induced clones were almost all SARS-CoV-2 mono-reactive, with only 1 of 255 being cross-reactive with common cold coronaviruses. The study was limited by a small number of convalescent patients and lacked early post-infection timepoints. Marked clonal contraction was observed in both infection-induced and vaccine-induced clones at late post-vaccination timepoints, consistent with waning T cell responses.

At the junction V is shortened by 1 base and J by 3 bases, with 12 bases in between. CDR1 SGHRS and CDR2 YFSETQ were looked up in the germline V gene. Its CDR3 holds 15 amino acids, cysteine through phenylalanine. CDR3 DNA only is kept here, 45 bases in frame from base 1. In the ViraFEST assay, PBMC were stimulated with viral peptide pools, and antigen-specific CD4+ T cell clonotypes were then identified by expansion using TCR sequencing. After more than 9 days of culture, CD4+ T cells were isolated with the EasySep CD4+ T cell isolation kit. None of the healthy vaccine recipients had a prior SARS-CoV-2 infection, which was confirmed by nucleocapsid antibody tests that came back negative both before and after vaccination. Roughly 2 million PBMC per well were cultured in IMDM with about 5% human AB serum, 8.5 to 10 IU/ml IL-2 and gentamicin, plus 10 ug/ml peptides. On days 3 and 7, half of the culture medium was replaced with fresh IL-2-containing medium. Unless noted otherwise, every peptide stimulation condition was cultured in triplicate wells. PBMC were separated from whole blood using Ficoll-Paque Plus gradient centrifugation and were then either cryopreserved at -140C or used fresh. Overlapping peptide pools spanned the spike proteins of SARS-CoV-2 and the common cold coronaviruses HCoV-NL63, HCoV-OC43 and HCoV-229E. Genomic DNA was extracted from cultured CD4+ T cells with the QIAamp micro DNA kit.

The rearranged chain carries TRBV5-1 and TRBJ2-3, and TRBD1 may be the D gene, going by 5 matching bases. The source of this sequence is a human donor who received a COVID-19 vaccine. This specimen was CD4+ T cells from PBMCs cultured with HCoV-NL63 spike peptides, taken before COVID-19 vaccination. According to the study, the label for this sample's cell subset or site signals: HCoV-NL63 spike overlapping peptide pool stimulation. The DNA sequence reads TGCGCCAGCAGCTTGAGTCAGGGTAGGACAGATACGCAGTATTTT. It codes for CASSLSQGRTDTQYF.